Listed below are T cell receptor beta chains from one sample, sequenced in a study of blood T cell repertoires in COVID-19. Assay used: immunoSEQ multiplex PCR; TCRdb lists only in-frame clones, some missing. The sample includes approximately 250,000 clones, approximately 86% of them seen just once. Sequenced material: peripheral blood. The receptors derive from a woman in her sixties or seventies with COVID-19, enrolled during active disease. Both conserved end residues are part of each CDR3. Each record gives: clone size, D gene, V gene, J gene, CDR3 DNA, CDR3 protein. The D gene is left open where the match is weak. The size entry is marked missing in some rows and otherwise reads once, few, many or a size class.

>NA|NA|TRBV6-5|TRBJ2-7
TGTGCCAGCAGTAACCCGACTCGGGAGCAGTACTTC
CASSNPTREQYF
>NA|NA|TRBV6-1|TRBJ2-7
TGTGCCAGCAGTGAAACGGGGGACAGTACCTACGAGCAGTACTTC
CASSETGDSTYEQYF
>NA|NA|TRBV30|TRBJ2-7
TGTGCCTGCACAGGTACCTACGAGCAGTACTTC
CACTGTYEQYF
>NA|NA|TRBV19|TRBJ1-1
TGTGCCAGTAGTTCCAGGGTTCTGAACACTGAAGCTTTCTTT
CASSSRVLNTEAFF
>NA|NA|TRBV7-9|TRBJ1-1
TGTGCCAGCAGCTTCCAACAGAACACTGAAGCTTTCTTT
CASSFQQNTEAFF
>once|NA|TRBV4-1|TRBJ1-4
TGCGCCAGCAGCCAAGTTTCTAGGGAGGGTGAAAAACTGTTTTTT
CASSQVSREGEKLFF
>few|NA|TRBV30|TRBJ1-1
TGTGCCTGGAGCGGTCAGGGGACTGAAGCTTTCTTT
CAWSGQGTEAFF
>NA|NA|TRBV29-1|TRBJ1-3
TGCAGCGCAGCGTTCCGGAACTCTGGAAACACCATATATTTT
CSAAFRNSGNTIYF
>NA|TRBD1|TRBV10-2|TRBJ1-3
TGCGCCAGCAGCGATGACAGGGGCCGGGGAAACACCATATATTTT
CASSDDRGRGNTIYF
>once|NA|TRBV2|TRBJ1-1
TGTGCCAGCAGTGACCCCCCAGGGTGGGGTGAGGACACTGAAGCTTTCTTT
CASSDPPGWGEDTEAFF
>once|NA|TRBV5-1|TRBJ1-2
TGCGCCAGCAGCCCGGCGGGACGGCCGAACTATGGCTACACCTTC
CASSPAGRPNYGYTF
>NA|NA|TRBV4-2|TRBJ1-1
TGTGCCAGCAGCCAAGATTGGCAGGGCTCGAACACTGAAGCTTTCTTT
CASSQDWQGSNTEAFF
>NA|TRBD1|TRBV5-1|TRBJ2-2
TGCGCCAGCAACCGGGACAGGCACACCGGGGAGCTGTTTTTT
CASNRDRHTGELFF
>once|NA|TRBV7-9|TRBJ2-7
TGTGCCAGCAGCTTTGGCGGGACGGGTTACGAGCAGTACTTC
CASSFGGTGYEQYF
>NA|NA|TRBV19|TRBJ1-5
TGTGCCAGTAGCGAGTTGGGCAATCAGCCCCAGCATTTT
CASSELGNQPQHF
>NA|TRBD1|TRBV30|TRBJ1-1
TGTGCCTGGAATACAGGGGGAGGTAAGGCTGAAGCTTTCTTT
CAWNTGGGKAEAFF
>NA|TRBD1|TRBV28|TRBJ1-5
TGTGCCAGCAGGGATGGGACAGGCAATCAGCCCCAGCATTTT
CASRDGTGNQPQHF
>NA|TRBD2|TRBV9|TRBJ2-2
TGTGCCAGCGGTGGGAGGGCCGGGGAGCTGTTTTTT
CASGGRAGELFF
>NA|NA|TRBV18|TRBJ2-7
TGTGCCAGCTCACTCCTTCCGACCTCTAGGATCTCTCCCTCCTACGAGCAGTACTTC
CASSLLPTSRISPSYEQYF
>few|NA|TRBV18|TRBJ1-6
TGTGCCAGCTCACCTACATTGAGACAGAATTATAATTCACCCCTCCACTTT
CASSPTLRQNYNSPLHF
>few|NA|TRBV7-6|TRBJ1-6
TGTGCCAGCAGCCGCATCCCTGTCAGGGGTTCACCCCTCCACTTT
CASSRIPVRGSPLHF
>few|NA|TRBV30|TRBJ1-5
TGTGCCTGGAGTAGACAGGCCTATAGCAATCAGCCCCAGCATTTT
CAWSRQAYSNQPQHF
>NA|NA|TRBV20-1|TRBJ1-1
TGCAGTGCTAGATCCGGGAATGAAGCTTTCTTT
CSARSGNEAFF
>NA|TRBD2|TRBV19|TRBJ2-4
TGTGCCAGTAGTATAGATTGGTACGGGGGGATAGGCAAAAACATTCAGTACTTC
CASSIDWYGGIGKNIQYF
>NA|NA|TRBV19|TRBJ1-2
TGTGCCAGTAGTATGGCGCCAGGGATCTATGGCTACACCTTC
CASSMAPGIYGYTF
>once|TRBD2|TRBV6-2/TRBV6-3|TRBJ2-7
TGTGCCAGCAGTGGACTAGCGGAGCAGTACTTC
CASSGLAEQYF
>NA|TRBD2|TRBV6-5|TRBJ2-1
TGTGCCATGGGGGCTAGCGGGAGGAATGAGCAGTTCTTC
CAMGASGRNEQFF
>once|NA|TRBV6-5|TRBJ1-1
TGTGCCAGCAGTAGAGGACAGTTGAACACTGAAGCTTTCTTT
CASSRGQLNTEAFF
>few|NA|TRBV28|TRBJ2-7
TGTGCCAGCAGTTTCCAACGTCACTCCGGCTACGAGCAGTACTTC
CASSFQRHSGYEQYF
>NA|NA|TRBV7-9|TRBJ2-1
TGTGCCAGCAGCTACCTTGGCCTCAATGAGCAGTTCTTC
CASSYLGLNEQFF
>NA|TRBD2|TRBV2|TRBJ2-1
TGTGCCAGCAGGTCGGGACTAGGGGTCAATGAGCAGTTCTTC
CASRSGLGVNEQFF
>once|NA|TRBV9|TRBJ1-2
TGTGCCAGCAGCCCCGGGGAGGGTAACTATGGCTACACCTTC
CASSPGEGNYGYTF
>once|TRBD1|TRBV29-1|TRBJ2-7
TGCAGCGTTGCGGGACAGGGCTACGAGCAGTACTTC
CSVAGQGYEQYF
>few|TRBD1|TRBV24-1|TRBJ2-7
TGTGCCACCAGTGATTATACACGGACAGGGGGCTACGAGCAGTACTTC
CATSDYTRTGGYEQYF
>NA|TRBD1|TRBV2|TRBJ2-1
TGTGCCAGCAGTCCGCAACTGGGACAGGGGGCTAGGAATGAGCAGTTCTTC
CASSPQLGQGARNEQFF
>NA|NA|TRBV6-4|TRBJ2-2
TGTGCCAGCAGTGACTCTATCAGGCCCACCGGGGAGCTGTTTTTT
CASSDSIRPTGELFF
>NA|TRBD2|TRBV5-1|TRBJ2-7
TGCGCCAGCAGCTTGGCCCAGACTAGCGGCTCCTACGAGCAGTACTTC
CASSLAQTSGSYEQYF
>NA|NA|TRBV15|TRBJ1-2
TGTGCCACCAGCAGAGATAGGGGGGGGGCCAACTATGGCTACACCTTC
CATSRDRGGANYGYTF
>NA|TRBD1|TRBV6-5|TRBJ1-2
TGTGCCAGCAGTTACCCCGGGACAGGGGGTAGCTATGGCTACACCTTC
CASSYPGTGGSYGYTF
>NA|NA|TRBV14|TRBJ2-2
TGTGCCAGCAGCTGGATGGGGCCAAACACCGGGGAGCTGTTTTTT
CASSWMGPNTGELFF
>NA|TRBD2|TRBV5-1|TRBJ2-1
TGCGCCAGCAGCTTGGATCGCCTAGCGGGAGAAGAGCAGTTCTTC
CASSLDRLAGEEQFF
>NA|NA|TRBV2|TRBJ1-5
TGTGCCAGCAGCACGGAGGGCCGAGGGCAGCCCCAGCATTTT
CASSTEGRGQPQHF
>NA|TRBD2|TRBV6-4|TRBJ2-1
TGTGCCAGCAGTACCTCTAGCGGGAGGGGAGACGAGCAGTTCTTC
CASSTSSGRGDEQFF
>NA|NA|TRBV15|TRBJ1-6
TGTGCCACCAGCCGCCTGGGAGGGGCAGGTGATTCACCCCTCCACTTT
CATSRLGGAGDSPLHF
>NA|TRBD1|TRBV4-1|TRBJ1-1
TGCGCCAGCAAGACCGGGACAGGGGGGAACACTGAAGCTTTCTTT
CASKTGTGGNTEAFF
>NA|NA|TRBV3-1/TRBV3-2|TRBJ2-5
TGTGCCAGCAGCCCCAGACAAGAGACCCAGTACTTC
CASSPRQETQYF
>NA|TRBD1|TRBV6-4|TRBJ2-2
TGTGCCAGCAGCCCGACAGGGCCCGGGGAGCTGTTTTTT
CASSPTGPGELFF
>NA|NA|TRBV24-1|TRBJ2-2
TGTGCCACCAGCAGTCCTCGGGGTCGGGGCACCGGGGAGCTGTTTTTT
CATSSPRGRGTGELFF
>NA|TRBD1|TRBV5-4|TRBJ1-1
TGTGCCAGCAGCTCCGTACAGGGGGCTGGCACTGAAGCTTTCTTT
CASSSVQGAGTEAFF
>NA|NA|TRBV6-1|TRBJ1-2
TGTGCCAGCAGTGACGGGTGGCCCTATGGCTACACCTTC
CASSDGWPYGYTF
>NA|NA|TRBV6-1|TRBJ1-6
TGTGCCAGCAGTGAAGAACAGATCTATAATTCACCCCTCCACTTT
CASSEEQIYNSPLHF
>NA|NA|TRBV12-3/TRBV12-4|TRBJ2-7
TGTGCCAGCAGTTTAAGGCGGGGTGGCGAGCAGTACTTC
CASSLRRGGEQYF
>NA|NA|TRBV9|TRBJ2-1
TGTGCCAGCAGCGGTCCATTAAGGGGCCTCTCCTACAATGAGCAGTTCTTC
CASSGPLRGLSYNEQFF
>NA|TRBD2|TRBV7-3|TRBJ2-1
TGTGCCAGCAGCTTGCAAGCGGGAGGGCCCGGGACACATGAGCAGTTCTTC
CASSLQAGGPGTHEQFF